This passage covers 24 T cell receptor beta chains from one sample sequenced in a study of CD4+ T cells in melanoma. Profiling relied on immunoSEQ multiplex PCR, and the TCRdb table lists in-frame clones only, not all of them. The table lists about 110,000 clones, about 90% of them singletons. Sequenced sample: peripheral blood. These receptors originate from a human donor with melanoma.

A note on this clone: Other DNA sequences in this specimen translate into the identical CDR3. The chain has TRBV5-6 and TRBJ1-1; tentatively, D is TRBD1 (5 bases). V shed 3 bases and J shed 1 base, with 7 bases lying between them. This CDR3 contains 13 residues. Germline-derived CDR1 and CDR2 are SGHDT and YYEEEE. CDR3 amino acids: CASSYQGNTEAFF. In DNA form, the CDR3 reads TGTGCCAGCAGCTACCAGGGGAACACTGAAGCTTTCTTT.

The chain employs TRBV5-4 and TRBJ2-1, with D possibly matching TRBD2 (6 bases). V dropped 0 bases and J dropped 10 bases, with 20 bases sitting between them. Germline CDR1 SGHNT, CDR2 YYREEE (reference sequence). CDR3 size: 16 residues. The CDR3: CASSLGGRGIMGEQFF. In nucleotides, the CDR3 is TGTGCCAGCAGCTTGGGCGGTCGGGGGATAATGGGGGAGCAGTTCTTC.

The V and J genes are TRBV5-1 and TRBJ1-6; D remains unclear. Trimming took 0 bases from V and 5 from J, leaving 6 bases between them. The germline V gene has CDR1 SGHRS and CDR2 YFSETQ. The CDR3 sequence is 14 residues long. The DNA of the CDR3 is TGCGCCAGCAGCTTGGCGCGGAATAATTCACCCCTCCACTTT. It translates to CASSLARNNSPLHF.

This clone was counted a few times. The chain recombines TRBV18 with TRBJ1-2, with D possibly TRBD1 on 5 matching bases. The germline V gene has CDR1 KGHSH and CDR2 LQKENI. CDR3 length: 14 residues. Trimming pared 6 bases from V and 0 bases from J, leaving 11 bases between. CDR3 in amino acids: CASSQGLSNYGYTF. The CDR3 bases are TGTGCCAGCTCGCAGGGCCTATCTAACTATGGCTACACCTTC. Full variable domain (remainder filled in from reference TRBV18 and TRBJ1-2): NAGVMQNPRHLVRRRGQEARLRCSPMKGHSHVYWYRQLPEEGLKFMVYLQKENIIDESGMPKERFSAEFPKEGPSILRIQQVVRGDSAAYFCASSQGLSNYGYTFGSGTRLTVV.

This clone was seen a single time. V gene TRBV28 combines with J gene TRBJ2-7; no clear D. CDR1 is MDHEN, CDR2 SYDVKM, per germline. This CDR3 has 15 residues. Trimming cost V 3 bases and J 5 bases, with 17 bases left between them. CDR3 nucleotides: TGTGCCAGCAGTTTGTTTCTGGGGTTGGTAGACGAGCAGTACTTC. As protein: CASSLFLGLVDEQYF.

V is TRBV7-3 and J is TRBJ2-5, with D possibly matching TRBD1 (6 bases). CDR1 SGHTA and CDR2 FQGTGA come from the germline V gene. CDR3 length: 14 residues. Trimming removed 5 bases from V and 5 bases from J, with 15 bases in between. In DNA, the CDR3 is TGTGCCAGCAGCCGCACAGGGTCAGGGGAGACCCAGTACTTC. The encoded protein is CASSRTGSGETQYF. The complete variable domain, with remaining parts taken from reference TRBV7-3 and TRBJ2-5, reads GAGVSQTPSNKVTEKGKYVELRCDPISGHTALYWYRQSLGQGPEFLIYFQGTGAADDSGLPNDRFFAVRPEGSVSTLKIQRTERGDSAVYLCASSRTGSGETQYFGPGTRLLVL.

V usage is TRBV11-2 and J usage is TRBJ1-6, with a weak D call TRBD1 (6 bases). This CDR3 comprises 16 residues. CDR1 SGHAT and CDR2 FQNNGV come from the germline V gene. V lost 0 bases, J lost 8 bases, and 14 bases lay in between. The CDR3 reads CASSLDLPRGYSPLHF. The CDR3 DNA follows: TGTGCCAGCAGCTTAGATTTGCCGAGGGGGTATTCACCCCTCCACTTT.

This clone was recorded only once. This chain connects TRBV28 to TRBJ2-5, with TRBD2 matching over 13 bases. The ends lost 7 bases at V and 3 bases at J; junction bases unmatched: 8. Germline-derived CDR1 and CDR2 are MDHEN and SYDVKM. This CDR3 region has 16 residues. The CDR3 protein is CASKTSGTSGKETQYF. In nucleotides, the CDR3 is TGTGCCAGCAAAACTTCCGGGACTAGCGGGAAAGAGACCCAGTACTTC.

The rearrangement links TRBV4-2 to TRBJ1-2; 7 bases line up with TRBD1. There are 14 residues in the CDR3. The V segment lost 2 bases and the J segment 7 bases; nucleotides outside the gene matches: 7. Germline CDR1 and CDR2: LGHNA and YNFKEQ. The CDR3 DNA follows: TGTGCCAGCAGCCAATCAGGGGGGAGATCTGGCTACACCTTC. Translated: CASSQSGGRSGYTF.

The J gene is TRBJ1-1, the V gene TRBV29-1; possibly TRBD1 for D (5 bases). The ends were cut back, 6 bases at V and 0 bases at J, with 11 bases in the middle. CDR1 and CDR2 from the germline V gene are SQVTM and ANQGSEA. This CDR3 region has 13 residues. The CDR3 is CSVAQAVNTEAFF. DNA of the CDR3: TGCAGCGTAGCACAGGCCGTGAACACTGAAGCTTTCTTT.

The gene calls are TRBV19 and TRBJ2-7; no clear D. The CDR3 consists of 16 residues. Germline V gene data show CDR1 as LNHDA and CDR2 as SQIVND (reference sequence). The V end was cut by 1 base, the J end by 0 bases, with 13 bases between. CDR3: CASSIGSGSPSYEQYF. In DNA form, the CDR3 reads TGTGCCAGTAGTATAGGTTCGGGTAGCCCCTCCTACGAGCAGTACTTC.

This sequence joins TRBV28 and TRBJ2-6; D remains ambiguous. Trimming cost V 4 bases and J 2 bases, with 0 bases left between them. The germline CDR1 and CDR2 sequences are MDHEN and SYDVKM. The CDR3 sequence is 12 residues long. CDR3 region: CASSSGANVLTF. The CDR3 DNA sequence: TGTGCCAGCAGTTCTGGGGCCAACGTCCTGACTTTC.

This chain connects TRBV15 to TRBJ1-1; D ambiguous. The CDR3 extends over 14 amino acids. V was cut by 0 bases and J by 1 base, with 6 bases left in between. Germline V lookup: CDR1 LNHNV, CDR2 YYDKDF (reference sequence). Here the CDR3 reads CATSREYRNTEAFF. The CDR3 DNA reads TGTGCCACCAGCAGAGAGTATAGGAACACTGAAGCTTTCTTT.

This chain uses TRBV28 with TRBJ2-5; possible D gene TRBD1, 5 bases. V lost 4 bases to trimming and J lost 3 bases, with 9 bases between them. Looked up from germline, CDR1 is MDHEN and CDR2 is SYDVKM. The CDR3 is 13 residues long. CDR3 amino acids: CASSSGNKETQYF. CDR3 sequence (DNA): TGTGCCAGCAGTTCAGGGAACAAAGAGACCCAGTACTTC.

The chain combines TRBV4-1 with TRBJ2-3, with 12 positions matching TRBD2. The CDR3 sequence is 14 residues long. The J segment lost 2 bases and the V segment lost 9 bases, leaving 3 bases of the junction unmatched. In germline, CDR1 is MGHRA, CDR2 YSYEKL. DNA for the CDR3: TGCGCCAGTCGACTAGCGGGGGCCACAGATACGCAGTATTTT. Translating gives CASRLAGATDTQYF.

CDR3 sequence: CASTMAGVAYEQYF. CDR3 bases: TGCGCCAGCACTATGGCGGGCGTCGCCTACGAGCAGTACTTC. The rearrangement links TRBV10-2 to TRBJ2-7; tentative D call: TRBD2 (5 bases). CDR1 and CDR2 (germline): WSHSY, SAAADI. The V and J ends lost 7 bases and 2 bases respectively, with 15 bases between them. CDR3 length: 14 amino acids.

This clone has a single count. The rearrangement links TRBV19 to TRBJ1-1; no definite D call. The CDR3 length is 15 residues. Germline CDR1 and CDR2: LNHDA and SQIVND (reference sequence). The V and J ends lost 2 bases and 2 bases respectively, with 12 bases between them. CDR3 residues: CASSIPGGRNTEAFF. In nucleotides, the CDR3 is TGTGCCAGTAGTATACCAGGCGGGAGAAACACTGAAGCTTTCTTT.

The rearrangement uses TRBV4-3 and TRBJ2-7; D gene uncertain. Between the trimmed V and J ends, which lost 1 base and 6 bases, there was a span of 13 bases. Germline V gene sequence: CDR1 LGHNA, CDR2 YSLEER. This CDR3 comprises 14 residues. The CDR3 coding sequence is TGCGCCAGCAGCCAAGGACGACAATTTGGCGAGCAGTACTTC. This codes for CASSQGRQFGEQYF.

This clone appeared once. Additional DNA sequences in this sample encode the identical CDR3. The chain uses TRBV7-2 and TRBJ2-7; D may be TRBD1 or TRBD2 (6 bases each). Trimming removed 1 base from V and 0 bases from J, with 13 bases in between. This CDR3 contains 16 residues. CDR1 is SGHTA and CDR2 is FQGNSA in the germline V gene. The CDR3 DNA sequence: TGTGCCAGCAGCTTAGTTGGCGGGACATCCTCCTACGAGCAGTACTTC. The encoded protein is CASSLVGGTSSYEQYF.

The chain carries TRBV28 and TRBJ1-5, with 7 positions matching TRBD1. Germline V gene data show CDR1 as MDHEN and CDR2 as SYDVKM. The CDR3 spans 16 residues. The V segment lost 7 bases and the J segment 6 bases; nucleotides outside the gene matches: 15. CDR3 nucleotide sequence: TGTGCCAGCACCTTATCCGTGGGGAGGGGGCCTCAGCCCCAGCATTTT. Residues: CASTLSVGRGPQPQHF.

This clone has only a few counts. CDR3 loop: CASSIGQAIGQFF. Here the CDR3 DNA reads TGTGCCAGTAGTATTGGACAGGCCATAGGGCAGTTCTTC. The chain links TRBV19 to TRBJ2-1; TRBD1 matches at 7 bases. This CDR3 region has 13 residues. The germline V gene has CDR1 LNHDA and CDR2 SQIVND (reference sequence). With V trimmed by 3 bases and J by 12 bases, 8 bases remained unmatched.

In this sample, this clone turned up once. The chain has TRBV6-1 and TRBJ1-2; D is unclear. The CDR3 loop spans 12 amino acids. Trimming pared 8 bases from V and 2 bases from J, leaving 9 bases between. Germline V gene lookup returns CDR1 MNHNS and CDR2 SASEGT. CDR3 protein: CASWWVNYGYTF. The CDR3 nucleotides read TGTGCCAGCTGGTGGGTGAACTATGGCTACACCTTC.

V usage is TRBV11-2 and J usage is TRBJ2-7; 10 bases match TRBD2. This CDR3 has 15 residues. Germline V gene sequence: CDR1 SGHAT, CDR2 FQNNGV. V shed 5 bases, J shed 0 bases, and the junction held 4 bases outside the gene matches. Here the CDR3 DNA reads TGTGCCAGCAGCCGGACTAGCGGAGCCTCCTACGAGCAGTACTTC. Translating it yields CASSRTSGASYEQYF.

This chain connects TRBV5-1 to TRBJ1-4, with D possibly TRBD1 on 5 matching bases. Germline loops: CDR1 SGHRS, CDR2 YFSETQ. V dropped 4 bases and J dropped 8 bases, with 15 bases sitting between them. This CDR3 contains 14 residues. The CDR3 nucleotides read TGCGCCAGCAGCGACACCTCTGGGGGAGAAAAACTGTTTTTT. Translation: CASSDTSGGEKLFF.